This paragraph covers one TCR beta chain sequence. Other DNA sequences from this sample encode an identical CDR3 as well. Seattle patient enrollment occurred during active infection, with longitudinal follow-up thereafter. This entry belongs to a study of blood T cell repertoires in COVID-19. About the study: The study drew acute and convalescent COVID-19 samples from the United States, Italy and Spain. The cDNA or gDNA used as material had been derived from T cells, B-cell-depleted T cells, or PBMCs.

Original processing notes: The authors estimated nucleated cell counts from reference gene primer amplification. The table came from immunoSEQ multiplex PCR; TCRdb's copy has only in-frame clones and leaves some out. V and J calls and clone size come straight from that table; D and trimming were deduced from the DNA. The sample carries a few hundred thousand clones, approximately 85% recorded once. Specimen: peripheral blood. This receptor was identified in a human donor with COVID-19, enrolled during active disease. The donor label of this sample is uncertain.

CDR3 region: CAWSVGLAGYNEQFF. In DNA form, the CDR3 reads TGTGCCTGGAGTGTAGGACTAGCGGGATACAATGAGCAGTTCTTC. The V and J genes are TRBV30 and TRBJ2-1; 12 bases fit TRBD2. Germline CDR1 is GTSNPN and CDR2 is SVGIG (reference sequence). The V and J ends lost 0 bases and 4 bases, in that order; junction bases with no gene match: 1. The length of the CDR3 is 15 residues.